The 14 T cell receptor beta chains presented below share a single source sample, sequenced in a study of shared clonotypes between healthy human individuals. Data came from immunoSEQ multiplex PCR; TCRdb stores just in-frame clones and leaves some out. The table includes about 1.5 million clones, 95% to 99% detected once. The source material was naive CD4+ T cells sorted from blood. The subset was: CD45RA+ positively selected. Source of these receptors: a man aged 30 to 39 in good health.

The chain links TRBV5-4 to TRBJ2-2; TRBD1 or TRBD2 may be the D gene (5 bases each). Germline loops: CDR1 SGHNT, CDR2 YYREEE (reference sequence). The V and J ends lost 2 bases and 6 bases respectively, with 11 bases between them. The CDR3 is made up of 14 amino acids. The CDR3 loop reads CASSFARGAGELFF. The CDR3, as DNA: TGTGCCAGCAGCTTCGCGAGGGGCGCCGGGGAGCTGTTTTTT.

This clone occurred once. The chain is built from TRBV7-2 and TRBJ2-7, with TRBD2 as a possible D gene (6 bases). Germline loops: CDR1 SGHTA, CDR2 FQGNSA. The CDR3 is made up of 15 amino acids. Trimming shortened V by 4 bases and J by 0 bases, and 13 bases separated the two germline ends. The CDR3: CASSSRAGSSYEQYF. The DNA of the CDR3 is TGTGCCAGCAGCTCACGGGCCGGGAGCTCCTACGAGCAGTACTTC.

The genes are TRBV9 and TRBJ2-1; D tentatively fits TRBD1 or TRBD2 (6 bases each). The germline CDR1 and CDR2 sequences are SGDLS and YYNGEE. V was pared by 4 bases and J by 2 bases, with 13 bases between. This CDR3 contains 15 residues. In DNA form, the CDR3 reads TGTGCCAGCAGCCGCTTGGGGGGCCCCTACAATGAGCAGTTCTTC. Translation: CASSRLGGPYNEQFF.

V and J are TRBV2 and TRBJ2-1, with 14 nucleotides matching TRBD2. This CDR3 comprises 15 residues. Trimming removed 6 bases from V and 4 bases from J; junction bases left unmatched: 2. Germline V gene lookup returns CDR1 SNHLY and CDR2 FYNNEI. The CDR3 reads CASSRTSGRYNEQFF. The CDR3 nucleotides are TGTGCCAGCAGCAGGACTAGCGGGAGGTACAATGAGCAGTTCTTC.

This clone was found once. The J gene is TRBJ1-2, the V gene TRBV15; D gene uncertain. Germline CDR1 LNHNV, CDR2 YYDKDF (reference sequence). Between the trimmed V and J ends, which lost 0 bases and 5 bases, there was a span of 16 bases. The CDR3 loop spans 16 amino acids. The CDR3 here is CATSRDLFGRTYGYTF. The CDR3 DNA reads TGTGCCACCAGCAGAGATCTATTTGGGAGGACGTATGGCTACACCTTC.

V gene TRBV18 combines with J gene TRBJ1-3, with D possibly matching TRBD1 (6 bases). V was clipped by 6 bases and J by 2 bases, with 14 bases between them. This CDR3 has 15 amino acids. Germline V lookup: CDR1 KGHSH, CDR2 LQKENI. The chain's CDR3 is CASSYVGAPGNTIYF. The CDR3 DNA reads TGTGCCAGCTCGTACGTGGGGGCGCCTGGAAACACCATATATTTT.

The rearrangement uses TRBV2 and TRBJ1-2; D gene uncertain. V shed 0 bases and J shed 8 bases, with 13 bases lying between them. The CDR3 is 14 residues long. Germline V gives CDR1 SNHLY, CDR2 FYNNEI. The DNA of the CDR3 is TGTGCCAGCAGTGAAGCATCCAGGTCCATCGGCTACACCTTC. Translation: CASSEASRSIGYTF.

The V and J genes are TRBV19 and TRBJ1-5, with 10 bases that match TRBD1. The CDR3 spans 14 residues. V lost 6 bases and J lost 3; bases outside the gene matches: 2. Germline V lookup: CDR1 LNHDA, CDR2 SQIVND (reference sequence). The CDR3 DNA reads TGTGCCAGTAGCGGGACAGGGGTCAATCAGCCCCAGCATTTT. This codes for CASSGTGVNQPQHF.

This chain links TRBV14 with TRBJ2-2; 12 bases agree with TRBD1. Germline lookup yields CDR1 SGHDN and CDR2 FVKESK. V shed 4 bases and J 7 bases; nucleotides not matched to a gene: 13. This CDR3 spans 18 amino acids. CDR3 protein: CASSPFMTGTGGIGELFF. The CDR3 bases are TGTGCCAGCAGCCCGTTCATGACCGGGACAGGGGGCATCGGGGAGCTGTTTTTT.

This chain connects TRBV11-2 to TRBJ1-3; a possible D gene is TRBD1 (6 bases). Germline assignment: CDR1 SGHAT and CDR2 FQNNGV. The CDR3 has 16 residues. Deletions cut 5 bases from V and 0 bases from J, with 14 bases between. Written as DNA, the CDR3 is TGTGCCAGCAGCCCACCGACAGGTCGCTCTGGAAACACCATATATTTT. Its protein is CASSPPTGRSGNTIYF.

The chain is built from TRBV27 and TRBJ2-1; TRBD2 matches at 8 bases. Germline values: CDR1 MNHEY, CDR2 SMNVEV (reference sequence). This CDR3 contains 16 residues. The V gene end was trimmed by 0 bases and the J gene end by 12 bases; junction bases not matched to a gene: 13. In DNA form, the CDR3 reads TGTGCCAGCAGTTTATCGATACTAGCGGAGCCCCAGGGGCAGTTCTTC. Encoded protein: CASSLSILAEPQGQFF.

The rearrangement uses TRBV18 and TRBJ1-1; 9 bases match TRBD1. Germline V gene sequence: CDR1 KGHSH, CDR2 LQKENI. V lost 6 bases to trimming and J lost 4 bases; unmatched junction nucleotides: 3. This CDR3 contains 13 residues. CDR3 amino acids: CASSRDRATEAFF. The CDR3 DNA is TGTGCCAGCTCGCGGGACAGGGCCACTGAAGCTTTCTTT.

CDR3 in amino acids: CASSDRTSGRETQYF. The DNA of the CDR3 is TGTGCCAGCAGCGACAGGACTAGCGGGAGGGAGACCCAGTACTTC. The J gene is TRBJ2-5, the V gene TRBV7-9; the match to TRBD2 covers 14 bases. V lost 5 bases, J lost 5 bases, and 4 bases stayed unmatched. Germline CDR1 SEHNR, CDR2 FQNEAQ (reference sequence). This CDR3 contains 15 residues.

This clone was observed once. The chain couples TRBV6-5 to TRBJ2-3; no definite D call. CDR1 MNHEY and CDR2 SVGAGI come from the germline V gene. The ends were cut back, 4 bases at V and 0 bases at J, with 14 bases in the middle. The CDR3 totals 16 residues. Written as DNA, the CDR3 is TGTGCCAGCAGTTTCCGACTTGCCTCTAGCACAGATACGCAGTATTTT. It is translated as CASSFRLASSTDTQYF.